This T cell receptor beta chain was captured in a study of T cell responses to AZD1222 COVID-19 vaccine. Study-level points and caveats: After the peak T cell response, and only then, were repertoires sampled. Seropositivity was recorded at baseline in only a handful of AZD1222 recipients. Unmutated variant regions reportedly attract nearly half of all spike-specific TCRs.

The CDR3 has 13 residues. Germline-derived CDR1 and CDR2 are SQVTM and ANQGSEA. Trimming left V 4 bases short and J 2 bases short, with 12 bases between. Concerning this clone itself: Antigen: not known.

TCRdb keeps only in-frame clones here, not all; method: immunoSEQ multiplex PCR. This table holds about 120,000 clones, around nine tenths found once. The genes are TRBV29-1 and TRBJ2-7, with unresolved D. This receptor was obtained from an adult in good health. The source material was peripheral blood, sampled on day 0 of AZD1222 vaccination. The CDR3: CSVAVGSPYEQYF. The CDR3 DNA follows: TGCAGCGTTGCTGTGGGCAGTCCCTACGAGCAGTACTTC.